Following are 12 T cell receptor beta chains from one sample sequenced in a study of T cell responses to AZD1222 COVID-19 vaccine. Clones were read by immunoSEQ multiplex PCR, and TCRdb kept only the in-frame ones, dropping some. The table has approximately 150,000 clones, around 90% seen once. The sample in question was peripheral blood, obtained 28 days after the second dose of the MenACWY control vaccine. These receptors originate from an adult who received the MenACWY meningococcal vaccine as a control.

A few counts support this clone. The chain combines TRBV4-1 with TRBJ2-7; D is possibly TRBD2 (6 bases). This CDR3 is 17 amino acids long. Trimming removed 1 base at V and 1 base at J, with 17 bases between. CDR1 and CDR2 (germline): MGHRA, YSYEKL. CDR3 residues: CASSQGRAAGRSYEQYF. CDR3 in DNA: TGCGCCAGCAGCCAAGGCCGAGCGGCGGGACGGTCCTACGAGCAGTACTTC.

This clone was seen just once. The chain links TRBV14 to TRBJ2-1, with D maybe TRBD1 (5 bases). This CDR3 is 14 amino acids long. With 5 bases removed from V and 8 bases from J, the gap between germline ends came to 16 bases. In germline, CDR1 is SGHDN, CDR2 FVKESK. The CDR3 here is CASSVRQIFDEQFF. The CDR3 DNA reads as TGTGCCAGCAGCGTCCGACAGATTTTCGATGAGCAGTTCTTC.

In nucleotides, the CDR3 is TGTGCCAGCAGCTTGGACAGGGCCGAGCAGTACTTC. It is translated as CASSLDRAEQYF. V gene TRBV5-6 combines with J gene TRBJ2-7; the D gene is possibly TRBD1 (6 bases). Germline CDR1 is SGHDT and CDR2 is YYEEEE. Trimming cost V 0 bases and J 6 bases, with 7 bases left between them. The length of the CDR3 is 12 residues.

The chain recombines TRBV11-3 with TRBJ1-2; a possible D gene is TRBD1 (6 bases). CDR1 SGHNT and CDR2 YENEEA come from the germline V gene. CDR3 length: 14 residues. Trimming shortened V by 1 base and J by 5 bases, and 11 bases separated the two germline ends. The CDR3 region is CASSLAPGEYGYTF. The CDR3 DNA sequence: TGTGCCAGCAGCTTAGCCCCAGGGGAATATGGCTACACCTTC.

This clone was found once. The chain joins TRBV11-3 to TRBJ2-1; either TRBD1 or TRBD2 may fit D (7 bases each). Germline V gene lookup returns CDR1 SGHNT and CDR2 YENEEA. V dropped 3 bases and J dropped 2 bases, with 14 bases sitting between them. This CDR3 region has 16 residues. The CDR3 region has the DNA TGTGCCAGCAGCTTGAGGGGGGGGACAGCCTACAATGAGCAGTTCTTC. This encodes CASSLRGGTAYNEQFF.

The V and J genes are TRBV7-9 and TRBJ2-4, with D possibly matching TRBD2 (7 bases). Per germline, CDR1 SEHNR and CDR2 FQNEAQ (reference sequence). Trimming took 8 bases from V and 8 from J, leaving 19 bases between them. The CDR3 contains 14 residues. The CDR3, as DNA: TGTGCCAGCGCCCTAGGGGGGGGTTGGGACATTCAGTACTTC. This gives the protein CASALGGGWDIQYF.

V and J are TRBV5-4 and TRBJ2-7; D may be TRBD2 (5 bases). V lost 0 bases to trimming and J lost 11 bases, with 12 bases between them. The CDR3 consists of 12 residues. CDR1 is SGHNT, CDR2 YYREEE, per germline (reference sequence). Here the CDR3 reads CASSLEAAGEYF. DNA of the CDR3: TGTGCCAGCAGCTTGGAAGCGGCTGGGGAGTACTTC.

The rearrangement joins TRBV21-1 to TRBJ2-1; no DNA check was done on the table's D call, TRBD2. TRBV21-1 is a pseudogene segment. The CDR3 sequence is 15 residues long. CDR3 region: CASTPGLAGNNEQFF. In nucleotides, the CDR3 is TGTGCCAGCACCCCCGGACTAGCGGGAAACAATGAGCAGTTCTTC.

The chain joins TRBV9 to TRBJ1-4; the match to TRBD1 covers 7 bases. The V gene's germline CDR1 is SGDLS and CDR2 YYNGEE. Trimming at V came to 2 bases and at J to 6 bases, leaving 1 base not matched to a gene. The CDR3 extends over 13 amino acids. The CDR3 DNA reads TGTGCCAGCAGCGTCGGGACAGATGAAAAACTGTTTTTT. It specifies CASSVGTDEKLFF. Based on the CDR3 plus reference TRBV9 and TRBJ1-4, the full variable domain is DSGVTQTPKHLITATGQRVTLRCSPRSGDLSVYWYQQSLDQGLQFLIQYYNGEERAKGNILERFSAQQFPDLHSELNLSSLELGDSALYFCASSVGTDEKLFFGSGTQLSVL.

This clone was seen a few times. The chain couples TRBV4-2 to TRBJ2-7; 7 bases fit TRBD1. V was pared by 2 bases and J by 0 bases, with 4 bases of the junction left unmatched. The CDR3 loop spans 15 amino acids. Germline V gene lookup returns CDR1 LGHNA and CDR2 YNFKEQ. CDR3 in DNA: TGTGCCAGCAGCCAATTACAGGGGAGCTCCTACGAGCAGTACTTC. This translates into CASSQLQGSSYEQYF.

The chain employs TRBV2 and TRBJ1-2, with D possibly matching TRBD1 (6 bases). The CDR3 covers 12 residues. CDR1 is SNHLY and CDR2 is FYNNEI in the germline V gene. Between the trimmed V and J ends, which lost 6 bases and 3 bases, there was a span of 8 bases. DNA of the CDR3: TGTGCCAGCAGGAGGGGGGACTATGGCTACACCTTC. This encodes CASRRGDYGYTF.

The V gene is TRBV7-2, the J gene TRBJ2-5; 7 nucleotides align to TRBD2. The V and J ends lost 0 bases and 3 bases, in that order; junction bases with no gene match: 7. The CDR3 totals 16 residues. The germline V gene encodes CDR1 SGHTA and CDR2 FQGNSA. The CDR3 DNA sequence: TGTGCCAGCAGCTTAGCGGGGCGGGGGACCGAAGAGACCCAGTACTTC. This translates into CASSLAGRGTEETQYF.